A single sample is the source of the 5 T cell receptor beta chains below, sequenced in a study of T cell responses to AZD1222 COVID-19 vaccine. The method was immunoSEQ multiplex PCR; TCRdb's version includes in-frame clones alone and lacks a portion of them. The table records roughly 170,000 clones, around 88% of them present only once. The specimen comprised peripheral blood, sampled on day 0 of AZD1222 vaccination. These receptor sequences come from an adult in good health.

This chain links TRBV28 with TRBJ2-7; no definite D call. The V end was cut by 3 bases, the J end by 3 bases, with 18 bases between. CDR1 and CDR2 (germline): MDHEN, SYDVKM. This CDR3 has 16 residues. The CDR3 here is CASSFRVGEDLYEQYF. In DNA form, the CDR3 reads TGTGCCAGCAGTTTTCGGGTAGGTGAAGATCTCTACGAGCAGTACTTC.

The genes are TRBV10-1 and TRBJ2-5; weak D call: TRBD1 (5 bases). The CDR3 is made up of 14 amino acids. Germline V gene data show CDR1 as WNHNN and CDR2 as SYGVQD (reference sequence). Trimming took 4 bases from V and 4 from J, leaving 13 bases between them. CDR3 nucleotide sequence: TGCGCCAGCAGTGGAGATGGACACGGAGAGACCCAGTACTTC. This codes for CASSGDGHGETQYF.

The chain uses TRBV7-6 and TRBJ2-7; D is uncertain. The CDR3 covers 11 residues. The V end was cut by 1 base, the J end by 5 bases, with 3 bases between. Germline V gives CDR1 SGHVS, CDR2 FNYEAQ. The CDR3: CASSLEDEQYF. The CDR3 nucleotides read TGTGCCAGCAGCTTAGAGGACGAGCAGTACTTC.

The chain combines TRBV7-2 with TRBJ1-2; D ambiguous. Trimming left V 1 base short and J 7 bases short, with 10 bases between. Germline loops: CDR1 SGHTA, CDR2 FQGNSA. This CDR3 spans 13 amino acids. CDR3 sequence (DNA): TGTGCCAGCAGCTTAGGGGGAAGGGCTGGCTACACCTTC. Its translation: CASSLGGRAGYTF.

J is TRBJ1-1 and V is TRBV27; D may be TRBD1 (6 bases). Per germline, CDR1 MNHEY and CDR2 SMNVEV (reference sequence). Trimming cost V 5 bases and J 3 bases, with 10 bases left between them. There are 13 residues in the CDR3. CDR3 nucleotide sequence: TGTGCCAGCAGTCTAACAGGGTACACTGAAGCTTTCTTT. Translating gives CASSLTGYTEAFF.